What follows are 25 T cell receptor beta chains derived from one specimen sequenced in a study of T cell responses to AZD1222 COVID-19 vaccine. Clones were read by immunoSEQ multiplex PCR, and TCRdb kept only the in-frame ones, dropping some. The top ten clones hold under 10% of a sample with about 110,000 clones, roughly four fifths of them seen once. The source material was peripheral blood, sampled on day 0 of AZD1222 vaccination. These receptor sequences come from an adult in good health.

This chain joins TRBV7-2 and TRBJ1-2; no definite D call. This CDR3 region has 13 residues. Between the trimmed V and J ends, which lost 1 base and 0 bases, there was a span of 3 bases. Germline CDR1 is SGHTA and CDR2 is FQGNSA. The CDR3 sequence: CASSLDSNYGYTF. CDR3 nucleotide sequence: TGTGCCAGCAGCTTAGACTCTAACTATGGCTACACCTTC.

J is TRBJ2-7 and V is TRBV5-1; maybe TRBD2 (5 bases). The CDR3 is 15 residues long. V lost 4 bases, J lost 0 bases, and 14 bases lay in between. Germline V gene sequence: CDR1 SGHRS, CDR2 YFSETQ. In DNA, the CDR3 is TGCGCCAGCAGCCCGTTTCTGGGGAGCTCCTACGAGCAGTACTTC. As protein: CASSPFLGSSYEQYF. Complete variable domain (other parts from reference TRBV5-1 and TRBJ2-7): KAGVTQTPRYLIKTRGQQVTLSCSPISGHRSVSWYQQTPGQGLQFLFEYFSETQRNKGNFPGRFSGRQFSNSRSEMNVSTLELGDSALYLCASSPFLGSSYEQYFGPGTRLTVT.

The gene calls are TRBV3-1 (or the pseudogene TRBV3-2) and TRBJ2-7; D gene uncertain. V lost 1 base to trimming and J lost 2 bases, with 6 bases between them. The CDR3 contains 13 residues. Germline CDR1 reads LGHDT; CDR2 reads YNNKEL (reference sequence). The CDR3: CASSQGGPYEQYF. CDR3 DNA: TGTGCCAGCAGCCAAGGCGGACCCTACGAGCAGTACTTC.

This chain uses TRBV4-2 with TRBJ1-5; tentative D call: TRBD1 (5 bases). Germline V CDR1 and CDR2: LGHNA, YNFKEQ. The CDR3 extends over 15 amino acids. The V end lost 1 base, the J end lost 3 bases, and 10 bases lay between the germline ends. In DNA, the CDR3 is TGTGCCAGCAGCCAAGTCACAGGATCCAATCAGCCCCAGCATTTT. Protein sequence: CASSQVTGSNQPQHF.

V and J are TRBV5-1 and TRBJ2-5; D is ambiguous. The CDR3 consists of 14 residues. Trimming pared 4 bases from V and 4 bases from J, leaving 14 bases between. Germline CDR1 is SGHRS and CDR2 is YFSETQ. In DNA form, the CDR3 reads TGCGCCAGCAGCCCCCCCGCTTACGGAGAGACCCAGTACTTC. Translating gives CASSPPAYGETQYF. The variable domain in full, with the rest retrieved from reference TRBV5-1 and TRBJ2-5, is KAGVTQTPRYLIKTRGQQVTLSCSPISGHRSVSWYQQTPGQGLQFLFEYFSETQRNKGNFPGRFSGRQFSNSRSEMNVSTLELGDSALYLCASSPPAYGETQYFGPGTRLLVL.

The V call is TRBV2, the J call TRBJ1-4; unclear D gene. Deletions cut 1 base from V and 7 bases from J, with 10 bases between. The V gene's germline CDR1 is SNHLY and CDR2 FYNNEI. This CDR3 has 14 amino acids. Here the CDR3 DNA reads TGTGCCAGCAGTGAAGGGGGTTACAGTGAAAAACTGTTTTTT. The encoded protein is CASSEGGYSEKLFF. Full variable domain (missing parts from reference TRBV2 and TRBJ1-4): EPEVTQTPSHQVTQMGQEVILRCVPISNHLYFYWYRQILGQKVEFLVSFYNNEISEKSEIFDDQFSVERPDGSNFTLKIRSTKLEDSAMYFCASSEGGYSEKLFFGSGTQLSVL.

A few counts support this clone. The chain couples TRBV6-5 to TRBJ2-2; TRBD1 matches at 9 bases. V dropped 6 bases and J dropped 8; count of bases not matched to a gene: 7. This CDR3 has 14 residues. The germline V gene encodes CDR1 MNHEY and CDR2 SVGAGI. The CDR3 nucleotides are TGTGCCAGCAGCCCGGGACAGGGTCCGGGGGAGCTGTTTTTT. This gives the protein CASSPGQGPGELFF.

This sequence joins TRBV3-1 (or the pseudogene TRBV3-2) and TRBJ1-5; no definite D call. Trimming removed 4 bases at V and 1 base at J, with 8 bases between. CDR1 is LGHDT and CDR2 is YNNKEL in the germline V gene (reference sequence). This CDR3 has 14 amino acids. The CDR3 sequence: CASSPTESNQPQHF. The CDR3 DNA reads as TGTGCCAGCAGCCCCACAGAGAGCAATCAGCCCCAGCATTTT.

The chain combines TRBV7-8 with TRBJ1-3, with 9 positions matching TRBD1. Germline-derived CDR1 and CDR2 are SGHVS and FQNEAQ. Unmatched junction bases numbered 5, after V lost 2 bases and J lost 0 bases. CDR3 length: 17 amino acids. The CDR3 loop is CASSLMGTGSSGNTIYF. As DNA, the CDR3 is TGTGCCAGCAGCTTAATGGGGACAGGGAGCTCTGGAAACACCATATATTTT.

This clone was detected a few times. The chain employs TRBV28 and TRBJ2-7; TRBD1 aligns across 10 bases. There are 15 residues in the CDR3. V gave up 6 bases and J gave up 0 bases; unmatched junction bases: 5. Germline lookup yields CDR1 MDHEN and CDR2 SYDVKM. The CDR3 bases are TGTGCCAGCAGCACCGGGACAGGGGACTCCTACGAGCAGTACTTC. The encoded protein is CASSTGTGDSYEQYF.

The genes are TRBV19 and TRBJ2-3, with TRBD2 as a possible D gene (6 bases). The V end lost 5 bases, the J end lost 5 bases, and 14 bases lay between the germline ends. Per the germline V gene, CDR1 is LNHDA and CDR2 is SQIVND (reference sequence). The CDR3 has 14 residues. In DNA, the CDR3 is TGTGCCAGTAGTGCCGGGACTCGGAAAGATACGCAGTATTTT. It is translated as CASSAGTRKDTQYF.

This clone was detected once. The chain couples TRBV10-3 to TRBJ2-1, with D tentatively TRBD2 (6 bases). Trimming pared 7 bases from V and 3 bases from J, leaving 13 bases between. CDR1 and CDR2 from the germline V gene are ENHRY and SYGVKD. This CDR3 has 14 residues. Here the CDR3 reads CAINPGLDYNEQFF. CDR3 DNA: TGTGCCATCAACCCGGGACTCGACTACAATGAGCAGTTCTTC.

The rearrangement joins TRBV18 to TRBJ2-3, with a weak D call TRBD1 (6 bases). Germline V gene data show CDR1 as KGHSH and CDR2 as LQKENI. V was trimmed by 2 bases and J by 3 bases, leaving 15 bases between them. This CDR3 contains 16 residues. For the CDR3, the DNA is TGTGCCAGCTCACCATATACAGGGCTTATTACAGATACGCAGTATTTT. Residues: CASSPYTGLITDTQYF.

The chain carries TRBV29-1 and TRBJ2-6, with unresolved D. Per germline, CDR1 SQVTM and CDR2 ANQGSEA. This CDR3 is built from 14 residues. The ends were cut back, 4 bases at V and 0 bases at J, with 7 bases in the middle. CDR3 nucleotide sequence: TGCAGCGTTGGGAACTACTCTGGGGCCAACGTCCTGACTTTC. It translates to CSVGNYSGANVLTF. The entire variable domain, with the rest obtained from reference TRBV29-1 and TRBJ2-6, is as follows: SAVISQKPSRDICQRGTSLTIQCQVDSQVTMMFWYRQQPGQSLTLIATANQGSEATYESGFVIDKFPISRPNLTFSTLTVSNMSPEDSSIYLCSVGNYSGANVLTFGAGSRLTVL.

The chain is built from TRBV12-5 and TRBJ1-1; D is unclear. The V end was cut by 7 bases, the J end by 4 bases, with 13 bases between. Germline V gene sequence: CDR1 LGHNT, CDR2 FRNRAP. The CDR3 is made up of 13 amino acids. The CDR3 protein is CASAQGWGTEAFF. In nucleotides, the CDR3 is TGTGCTAGTGCCCAAGGGTGGGGCACTGAAGCTTTCTTT. Full variable domain (missing parts from reference TRBV12-5 and TRBJ1-1): DARVTQTPRHKVTEMGQEVTMRCQPILGHNTVFWYRQTMMQGLELLAYFRNRAPLDDSGMPKDRFSAEMPDATLATLKIQPSEPRDSAVYFCASAQGWGTEAFFGQGTRLTVV.

The chain joins TRBV28 to TRBJ1-6; a weak D match, TRBD1 (5 bases). Germline CDR1 and CDR2: MDHEN and SYDVKM. V gave up 2 bases and J gave up 7 bases, with 9 bases separating them. The CDR3 length is 14 residues. CDR3 region: CASSLGTKNSPLHF. The CDR3, as DNA: TGTGCCAGCAGTTTAGGGACCAAGAATTCACCCCTCCACTTT.

This clone occurred a few times. The gene calls are TRBV20-1 and TRBJ2-7; D perhaps matches TRBD2 (6 bases). V lost 3 bases and J lost 3, with 12 bases in between. The CDR3 totals 13 residues. Germline CDR1 is DFQATT and CDR2 is SNEGSKA (reference sequence). The chain's CDR3 is CSASSGLDYEQYF. DNA of the CDR3: TGCAGTGCTAGTTCGGGACTTGACTACGAGCAGTACTTC.

The rearrangement uses TRBV19 and TRBJ2-7; D is ambiguous. The germline V and J ends were trimmed by 6 bases and 6 bases, with 18 bases remaining between them. The CDR3 is 14 residues long. Germline assignment: CDR1 LNHDA and CDR2 SQIVND (reference sequence). CDR3 amino acids: CASRDNRLDTEQYF. The CDR3 DNA follows: TGTGCCAGTAGGGATAATAGGCTAGATACCGAGCAGTACTTC.

In this sample, this clone turned up a few times. The rearrangement uses TRBV10-3 and TRBJ1-3; possibly TRBD1 for D (5 bases). The CDR3 runs 16 residues. CDR1 and CDR2 from the germline V gene are ENHRY and SYGVKD. V dropped 0 bases and J dropped 0 bases, with 9 bases sitting between them. DNA of the CDR3: TGTGCCATCAGTGAGTCGCAGGGACGCTCTGGAAACACCATATATTTT. It codes for CAISESQGRSGNTIYF.

The rearrangement links TRBV30 to TRBJ1-6, with a possible D match to TRBD1 (5 bases). The CDR3 has 11 amino acids. The germline gives CDR1 GTSNPN, CDR2 SVGIG (reference sequence). The V and J ends lost 5 bases and 7 bases respectively, with 6 bases between them. DNA of the CDR3: TGTGCCTGGGAGGGGAATTCACCCCTCCACTTT. Protein product: CAWEGNSPLHF.

A single count supports this clone. This chain joins TRBV3-1 (or the pseudogene TRBV3-2) and TRBJ2-2; D is perhaps TRBD2 (6 bases). The germline CDR1 and CDR2 sequences are LGHDT and YNNKEL (reference sequence). CDR3 length: 17 amino acids. Trimming removed 6 bases from V and 1 base from J, with 18 bases in between. The CDR3 DNA reads TGTGCCAGCAGTTTCAGTCCGGGACTCCAGAACACCGGGGAGCTGTTTTTT. Its translation: CASSFSPGLQNTGELFF.

This chain joins TRBV24-1 and TRBJ2-7; 13 bases line up with TRBD2. J lost 3 bases, V lost 3 bases, and 4 bases had no gene match. This CDR3 has 16 amino acids. CDR1 and CDR2 from the germline V gene are KGHDR and SFDVKD. Here the CDR3 DNA reads TGTGCCACCAGTGATAGGACTAGCGGGGGACTCTACGAGCAGTACTTC. Protein: CATSDRTSGGLYEQYF.

This chain connects TRBV19 to TRBJ1-5; unclear D gene. In germline, CDR1 is LNHDA, CDR2 SQIVND (reference sequence). Trimming pared 7 bases from V and 6 bases from J, leaving 19 bases between. CDR3 size: 15 residues. The CDR3 DNA is TGTGCCAGTACCCCGAAGGTCGGGGATCGTCAGCCCCAGCATTTT. Translated: CASTPKVGDRQPQHF.

V is TRBV5-4 and J is TRBJ2-7; a possible D gene is TRBD2 (5 bases). V was trimmed by 1 base and J by 6 bases, leaving 17 bases between them. CDR1 SGHNT and CDR2 YYREEE come from the germline V gene (reference sequence). The CDR3 is 15 amino acids. CDR3 in DNA: TGTGCCAGCAGCTTGCCCAGCGCCCGGACTCTCGAGCAGTACTTC. It is translated as CASSLPSARTLEQYF.

V is TRBV7-9 and J is TRBJ2-1; D not resolved. The V gene lost 8 bases and the J gene lost 2 bases, with 7 bases spanning the gap. This CDR3 region has 12 residues. CDR1 and CDR2 (germline): SEHNR, FQNEAQ (reference sequence). Here the CDR3 DNA reads TGTGCCAGCGGCTACCCCTACAATGAGCAGTTCTTC. It is translated as CASGYPYNEQFF.